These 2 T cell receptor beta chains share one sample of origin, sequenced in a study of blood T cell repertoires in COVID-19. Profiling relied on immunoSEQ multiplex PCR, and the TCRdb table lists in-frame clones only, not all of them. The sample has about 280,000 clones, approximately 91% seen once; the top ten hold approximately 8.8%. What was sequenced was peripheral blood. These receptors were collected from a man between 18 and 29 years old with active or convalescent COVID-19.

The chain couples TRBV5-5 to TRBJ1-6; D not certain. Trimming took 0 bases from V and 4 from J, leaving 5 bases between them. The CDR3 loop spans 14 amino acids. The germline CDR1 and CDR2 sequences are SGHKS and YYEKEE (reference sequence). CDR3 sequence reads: CASSLDFYNSPLHF. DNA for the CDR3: TGTGCCAGCAGCTTGGACTTTTATAATTCACCCCTCCACTTT.

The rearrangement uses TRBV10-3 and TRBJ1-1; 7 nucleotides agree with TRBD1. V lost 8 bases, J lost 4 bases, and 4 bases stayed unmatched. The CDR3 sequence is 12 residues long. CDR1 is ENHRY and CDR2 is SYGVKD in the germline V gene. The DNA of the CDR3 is TGTGCCATCGGTAGGGGGCTCACTGAAGCTTTCTTT. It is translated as CAIGRGLTEAFF.